Listed here are 23 T cell receptor beta chains from one sample, sequenced in a study of T-cell memory formation after mild COVID-19. TCRdb processed the 5' RACE reads anew with MiXCR; each CDR3 protein has one entry. The repertoire holds 400,000 to 450,000 distinct CDR3 sequences, with about a sixth as singletons. Sequencing was done on a sample of PBMCs or a T cell subset sorted from them (not recorded which). The receptors here all came from a man aged 18 to 35 who had mild COVID-19 (a few samples of this study predate the infection). Cell type and time point are not known.

This clonotype was observed a few times. V gene TRBV15 combines with J gene TRBJ1-5, with 7 bases fitting TRBD1. The germline V gene has CDR1 LNHNV and CDR2 YYDKDF (reference sequence). There are 14 residues in the CDR3. V was pared by 3 bases and J by 6 bases, with 5 bases of the junction left unmatched. CDR3 amino acids: CATSSGQVTQPQHF. In DNA, the CDR3 is TGTGCCACCAGCAGCGGACAGGTCACTCAGCCCCAGCATTTT.

This clonotype turned up a few times. The chain joins TRBV20-1 to TRBJ2-1; 8 bases line up with TRBD2. The length of the CDR3 is 17 residues. J was trimmed by 4 bases and V by 5 bases; bases with no gene match: 16. Per the germline V gene, CDR1 is DFQATT and CDR2 is SNEGSKA (reference sequence). The CDR3 DNA is TGCAGTGCTGGCTCTGCCGTGGGGGTAGCGGGGTACAATGAGCAGTTCTTC. This codes for CSAGSAVGVAGYNEQFF.

This clonotype was found a few times. CDR3 sequence reads: CASSDRPWGLSYEQYF. In DNA form, the CDR3 reads TGTGCCAGCAGCGACCGCCCGTGGGGTCTGTCGTACGAGCAGTACTTC. The rearrangement joins TRBV7-2 to TRBJ2-7; the D is unclear. Per germline, CDR1 SGHTA and CDR2 FQGNSA. This CDR3 region has 16 residues. V shed 5 bases and J shed 4 bases, with 21 bases lying between them.

The chain recombines TRBV25-1 with TRBJ2-7; 9 bases align to TRBD1. Per germline, CDR1 MGHDK and CDR2 SYGVNS. The CDR3 runs 15 residues. The ends lost 2 bases at V and 4 bases at J; junction bases unmatched: 6. Here the CDR3 reads CASSEGQGLPYEQYF. The CDR3 DNA reads TGTGCCAGCAGTGAAGGACAGGGGTTACCGTACGAGCAGTACTTC.

The V call is TRBV12-3 or TRBV12-4, the J call TRBJ1-4; D perhaps matches TRBD1 (5 bases). The CDR3 totals 13 residues. The V end lost 9 bases, the J end lost 8 bases, and 16 bases lay between the germline ends. Here the CDR3 reads CASKGPGDEKLFF. The DNA for the CDR3 is TGTGCCAGTAAGGGGCCCGGGGACGAAAAACTGTTTTTT.

The chain recombines TRBV19 with TRBJ2-7; 12 bases map to TRBD1. The CDR3 contains 15 residues. Germline assignment: CDR1 LNHDA and CDR2 SQIVND (reference sequence). With 0 bases clipped from V and 4 bases from J, the junction kept 1 base outside the gene matches. Here the CDR3 DNA reads TGTGCCAGTAGTATAGAGGGACAGGGGGCGTACGAGCAGTACTTC. It codes for CASSIEGQGAYEQYF.

This clonotype was seen only a few times. The V call is TRBV5-1, the J call TRBJ2-7; D possibly corresponds to TRBD1 (6 bases). CDR1 is SGHRS, CDR2 YFSETQ, per germline. Deletions cut 3 bases from V and 2 bases from J, with 12 bases between. The CDR3 length is 14 residues. CDR3 DNA: TGCGCCAGCAGCTGGAAACAGGGCCCCTACGAGCAGTACTTC. Amino acid sequence: CASSWKQGPYEQYF.

The chain recombines TRBV20-1 with TRBJ2-1, with TRBD2 matching 9 bases. V lost 0 bases and J lost 3; bases outside the gene matches: 6. The germline V gene has CDR1 DFQATT and CDR2 SNEGSKA (reference sequence). CDR3 length: 16 amino acids. CDR3 protein: CSARDGASGDYNEQFF. The CDR3 bases are TGCAGTGCTAGAGATGGGGCTAGCGGGGACTACAATGAGCAGTTCTTC.

This rearrangement joins TRBV12-3 or TRBV12-4 to TRBJ1-5, with a weak D call TRBD1 (5 bases). Deletions cut 6 bases from V and 0 bases from J, with 15 bases between. The CDR3 loop spans 16 amino acids. The CDR3 is CASSPGTGGSNQPQHF. The CDR3 DNA reads TGTGCCAGCAGCCCGGGGACGGGGGGTAGCAATCAGCCCCAGCATTTT.

This clonotype was counted only a few times. This chain links TRBV4-1 with TRBJ2-7, with D possibly being TRBD1 (6 bases). Trimming removed 5 bases at V and 3 bases at J, with 17 bases between. Germline CDR1 MGHRA, CDR2 YSYEKL. This CDR3 has 15 residues. As DNA, the CDR3 is TGCGCCAGCAGCGAACCGACACAGGGCTTCTACGAGCAGTACTTC. It yields the protein CASSEPTQGFYEQYF.

This clonotype appeared a few times. The chain links TRBV19 to TRBJ2-1; D is perhaps TRBD2 (6 bases). Germline values: CDR1 LNHDA, CDR2 SQIVND (reference sequence). There are 14 residues in the CDR3. V was clipped by 7 bases and J by 6 bases, with 16 bases between them. The CDR3 loop is CASTPPGGVNEQFF. DNA for the CDR3: TGTGCCAGTACCCCGCCTGGAGGGGTCAATGAGCAGTTCTTC.

In the case of this clonotype: Compared with germline, one end of the junction differs, possibly owing to a read error. The gene calls are TRBV24-1 and TRBJ2-3, with D possibly being TRBD2 (6 bases). This CDR3 comprises 14 residues. Germline lookup yields CDR1 KGHDR and CDR2 SFDVKD. The CDR3 here is CATSDPTGGDTKYF. Written as DNA, the CDR3 is TGTGCCACCAGTGACCCGACGGGCGGGGATACGAAGTATTTT.

V is TRBV12-3 or TRBV12-4 and J is TRBJ2-6; D might be TRBD2 (5 bases). Between the trimmed V and J ends, which lost 1 base and 4 bases, there was a span of 17 bases. The CDR3 runs 18 residues. CDR3 residues: CASSLDQTGMAGANVLTF. The CDR3 DNA reads as TGTGCCAGCAGTTTAGACCAAACGGGGATGGCCGGGGCCAACGTCCTGACTTTC.

The genes are TRBV2 and TRBJ2-7, with D tentatively TRBD2 (5 bases). The CDR3 runs to 16 residues. Trimming took 0 bases from V and 6 from J, leaving 18 bases between them. Per germline, CDR1 SNHLY and CDR2 FYNNEI. The CDR3 DNA reads TGTGCCAGCAGTGAAGCGCGGGTACCAATCTGGGGCGAGCAGTACTTC. It encodes CASSEARVPIWGEQYF.

This clonotype was counted a few times. The rearrangement joins TRBV7-2 to TRBJ1-5; weak D call: TRBD1 (5 bases). The length of the CDR3 is 17 residues. Trimming removed 1 base from V and 0 bases from J, with 13 bases in between. Looked up from germline, CDR1 is SGHTA and CDR2 is FQGNSA. CDR3 bases: TGTGCCAGCAGCTTAGACAGGCCGACATATAGCAATCAGCCCCAGCATTTT. Residues: CASSLDRPTYSNQPQHF.

This clonotype has more than one count but fewer than ten. The genes are TRBV20-1 and TRBJ1-5; the D is unclear. CDR3 length equals 15 residues. The V and J ends lost 6 bases and 7 bases respectively, with 22 bases between them. Germline CDR1 DFQATT, CDR2 SNEGSKA (reference sequence). The CDR3 is CSARASSVGGQPQHF. CDR3 DNA: TGCAGTGCCCGGGCCTCCTCAGTGGGTGGCCAGCCCCAGCATTTT.

This chain connects TRBV5-1 to TRBJ2-2, with D tentatively TRBD1 (5 bases). CDR1 is SGHRS and CDR2 is YFSETQ in the germline V gene. The V gene lost 0 bases and the J gene lost 6 bases, with 15 bases spanning the gap. This CDR3 is 16 amino acids long. Here the CDR3 DNA reads TGCGCCAGCAGCTTGGCGCCGGGCAGGGAAGCCGGGGAGCTGTTTTTT. It specifies CASSLAPGREAGELFF. Based on the CDR3 plus reference TRBV5-1 and TRBJ2-2, the full variable domain is KAGVTQTPRYLIKTRGQQVTLSCSPISGHRSVSWYQQTPGQGLQFLFEYFSETQRNKGNFPGRFSGRQFSNSRSEMNVSTLELGDSALYLCASSLAPGREAGELFFGEGSRLTVL.

The V call is TRBV5-1, the J call TRBJ2-3, with 8 bases aligning to TRBD1. Germline CDR1 reads SGHRS; CDR2 reads YFSETQ. The CDR3 runs 15 residues. V lost 0 bases to trimming and J lost 14 bases; unmatched junction nucleotides: 14. The CDR3 protein is CASSLAGQEFQGPYF. CDR3 nucleotides: TGCGCCAGCAGCTTGGCGGGACAGGAGTTCCAAGGCCCGTATTTT.

V is TRBV5-6 and J is TRBJ2-7; TRBD1 agrees at 9 bases. Germline assignment: CDR1 SGHDT and CDR2 YYEEEE. Trimming cost V 5 bases and J 4 bases; bases outside gene matches: 7. This CDR3 comprises 14 residues. The CDR3 loop is CASSWDRVAYEQYF. CDR3 coding DNA: TGTGCCAGCAGTTGGGACAGGGTAGCGTACGAGCAGTACTTC.

Concerning this clonotype itself: An end of the junction differs from the germline gene, which may be a read error. The chain links TRBV6-5 to TRBJ2-1; D remains unclear. Germline V gene data show CDR1 as MNHEY and CDR2 as SVGAGI. CDR3 length: 14 residues. The CDR3 loop reads CASSYDLSIREQFF. DNA of the CDR3: TGTGCCAGTAGTTATGATTTGTCGATCCGTGAGCAGTTCTTC.

Ten or more counts support this clonotype. The chain employs TRBV4-3 and TRBJ2-7; perhaps TRBD2 as D (6 bases). CDR1 and CDR2 from the germline V gene are LGHNA and YSLEER. Trimming left V 1 base short and J 6 bases short, with 16 bases between. The CDR3 totals 15 residues. In DNA, the CDR3 is TGCGCCAGCAGCCAAGCCTCCTCGGGCGGGGTCGAGCAGTACTTC. Translating it yields CASSQASSGGVEQYF.

The chain has TRBV6-2 or TRBV6-3 and TRBJ1-1; 8 positions match TRBD1. Looked up from germline, CDR1 is MNHEY and CDR2 is SVGEGT. The CDR3 covers 16 residues. Trimming cost V 0 bases and J 7 bases; bases outside gene matches: 10. The CDR3 is CASSYSSRTGFGEAFF. The CDR3 nucleotides are TGTGCCAGCAGTTACTCATCCAGGACAGGGTTCGGTGAAGCTTTCTTT.

This clonotype has just a few counts. The chain is built from TRBV7-9 and TRBJ1-1; 9 bases match TRBD1. Per germline, CDR1 SEHNR and CDR2 FQNEAQ (reference sequence). The CDR3 is 17 residues long. V was pared by 5 bases and J by 0 bases, with 10 bases of the junction left unmatched. CDR3 sequence (DNA): TGTGCCAGCAGCAGACCCGGTGACAGGGGGATGAACACTGAAGCTTTCTTT. Translation: CASSRPGDRGMNTEAFF.